This TCR beta chain was sequenced for a study of T-cell reconstitution after alpha-beta-depleted transplantation in children. This clonotype was counted many times. This CDR3 is 19 amino acids long. J lost 6 bases, V lost 5 bases, and 17 bases had no gene match. The germline CDR1 and CDR2 sequences are SGHTA and FQGNSA. Construction of the TCRbeta library involved unique molecular identifiers. TCRdb independently ran MiXCR on the PCR reads; one entry per CDR3 protein. The profile shows about 200,000 distinct CDR3 sequences, roughly 6% of them singletons. The sample here was PBMCs, taken before TCRalphabeta/CD19-depleted stem cell transplant. The rearrangement joins TRBV7-2 to TRBJ2-5; 14 bases align to TRBD2. This receptor was identified in a girl under three years old with combined immunodeficiency, due to receive a stem cell transplant. The CDR3 region is CASSRATGTSGSSVKTQYF. Written as DNA, the CDR3 is TGTGCCAGCAGCCGCGCAACCGGGACTAGCGGGAGCAGTGTAAAGACCCAGTACTTC.